This entry features one T cell receptor beta chain sequence. Which antigen it targets is not known. It has no much larger one-base neighbor in the sample; base qualities were not kept. This entry belongs to a study of control samples from healthy donors and cancer patients (dated by TCRdb to the early 2020s). The method was the immunoSEQ multiplex PCR assay. The table comes from immuneACCESS by way of TCRdb, which keeps in-frame sequences with V and J called. Part of the clones is missing from these tables; in studies checked, under half for an unresolved V gene and the rest for unknown reasons. The sample data list some 100,000 clones, and 90% of these were observed just once. The ten biggest clones cover 4.4% of the sample. V gives up 6 bases and J gives up 8 bases, and the segment between their germline ends measures 25 bases. Including cysteine and phenylalanine, the CDR3 has 16 amino acids. The sequence is cut down to CDR3 DNA, 48 bases in frame from base 1. CDR1 MNHNS and CDR2 SASEGT were looked up in the germline V gene.

The receptor's source is a human donor in good health. The donor label of this sample is uncertain. Specimen: blood. The chain uses TRBV6-1 and TRBJ1-2; TRBD1 is a possible D gene, resting on 5 matching bases. The bases are TGTGCCAGCAGCGAACGAGTGGGAGCAGGGTTGAGGGGCTACACCTTC. This sequence encodes CASSERVGAGLRGYTF.